Shown below are 8 T cell receptor beta chains from a single sample sequenced in a study of blood T cell repertoires in COVID-19. Sequencing was performed with immunoSEQ multiplex PCR; in TCRdb, only in-frame clones are kept and a portion is missing. The table records roughly 73,000 clones, around 74% of them present only once. Sequencing was performed on peripheral blood. These receptor sequences come from a man between 65 and 85 years old with acute or convalescent COVID-19.

The rearrangement links TRBV29-1 to TRBJ2-1, with D perhaps TRBD1 (6 bases). This CDR3 is built from 14 residues. Trimming removed 4 bases from V and 3 bases from J, with 13 bases in between. Per the germline V gene, CDR1 is SQVTM and CDR2 is ANQGSEA. The CDR3 sequence is CSVATGWLYNEQFF. Written as DNA, the CDR3 is TGCAGCGTTGCTACAGGGTGGCTCTACAATGAGCAGTTCTTC.

This chain joins TRBV29-1 and TRBJ2-2; 8 bases are a match to TRBD1. J lost 5 bases, V lost 6 bases, and 8 bases had no gene match. The CDR3 sequence is 14 residues long. Germline V CDR1 and CDR2: SQVTM, ANQGSEA. The CDR3 loop is CSVDSGGTTGELFF. The CDR3, as DNA: TGCAGCGTCGATTCAGGGGGCACAACCGGGGAGCTGTTTTTT.

The CDR3 here is CASSHGTGVHNEQFF. For the CDR3, the DNA is TGTGCCAGCAGCCACGGGACAGGGGTGCACAATGAGCAGTTCTTC. This chain joins TRBV3-1 (or the pseudogene TRBV3-2) and TRBJ2-1, with TRBD1 matching over 10 bases. From germline, CDR1 is LGHDT and CDR2 YNNKEL (reference sequence). The CDR3 consists of 15 residues. The V and J ends lost 3 bases and 5 bases, in that order; junction bases with no gene match: 4.

The rearrangement uses TRBV7-3 and TRBJ2-7; 8 positions match TRBD1. The CDR3 contains 15 residues. The junction had 4 bases not matched to a gene; V was cut back by 3 bases and J by 0 bases. Germline V lookup: CDR1 SGHTA, CDR2 FQGTGA. DNA of the CDR3: TGTGCCAGCAGCTTCACCGGGACAGGCTCCTACGAGCAGTACTTC. It specifies CASSFTGTGSYEQYF.

Comment on this clone: This specimen includes other DNA sequences encoding the same CDR3. This sequence joins TRBV12-3 or TRBV12-4 and TRBJ2-3, with TRBD1 matching 7 bases. J was trimmed by 6 bases and V by 5 bases; bases with no gene match: 2. The CDR3 spans 12 residues. The CDR3 coding sequence is TGTGCCAGCAGTCCCAGGGGGGATACGCAGTATTTT. Protein sequence: CASSPRGDTQYF.

V and J are TRBV28 and TRBJ1-4; D might be TRBD1 (6 bases). Germline CDR1 and CDR2: MDHEN and SYDVKM. The V and J ends lost 11 bases and 0 bases respectively, with 25 bases between them. The CDR3 totals 18 residues. In nucleotides, the CDR3 is TGTGCCGCAAAAGACCTGGGGGGGGGCTCCACAACTAATGAAAAACTGTTTTTT. Protein sequence: CAAKDLGGGSTTNEKLFF.

This clone was detected once. The V gene is TRBV14, the J gene TRBJ1-6, with 7 positions matching TRBD1. Germline CDR1 reads SGHDN; CDR2 reads FVKESK. V dropped 2 bases and J dropped 6; count of bases not matched to a gene: 1. There are 14 residues in the CDR3. CDR3: CASSQNRGNSPLHF. In DNA, the CDR3 is TGTGCCAGCAGCCAAAACAGGGGTAATTCACCCCTCCACTTT.

This chain uses TRBV3-1 (or the pseudogene TRBV3-2) with TRBJ2-5; 7 bases match TRBD1. The CDR3 is 15 amino acids. Germline V gene sequence: CDR1 LGHDT, CDR2 YNNKEL (reference sequence). Trimming cost V 3 bases and J 3 bases; bases outside gene matches: 7. The CDR3 region is CASSHRRDSEETQYF. CDR3 nucleotide sequence: TGTGCCAGCAGCCACCGAAGGGACAGCGAAGAGACCCAGTACTTC.